These T cell receptor beta chains were read from a single sample in a study of T-cell reconstitution after alpha-beta-depleted transplantation in children. TCRdb re-analysed the PCR reads in MiXCR, keeping a single row per CDR3 protein. The table includes about 610,000 distinct CDR3 sequences, approximately 10% detected once. The sample was PBMCs from the stem cell graft donor, taken from the stem cell graft. Receptors originate from a human donor who donated a stem cell graft to a child with acute myeloid leukemia. Each CDR3 is given with its conserved first and last residue. The D gene is left open where the match is weak. Clone size, where shown, is once, few, many, or a class for clones that have expanded.

clone_size v_call d_call cdr3_aa
. TRBV7-9 TRBD2 CASSLVQRDHNEQFF
. TRBV20-1 TRBD2 CCARESAGGPHNEQFF
. TRBV4-2 TRBD2 CASSQDWLAGSQNIQYF
. TRBV10-3 TRBD2 CAISANGLADAGF
. TRBV6-2/TRBV6-3 . CASSSFSLEQYF
many TRBV20-1 . CSARDIRGGQETQYF
. TRBV27 . CASSPRQGLGDTEAFF
. TRBV20-1 . CSAPQVAKNVQYF
few TRBV7-8 . CASSSPKPREADTQYF
few TRBV20-1 TRBD2 CSAIGLAGGVRETQYF
few TRBV5-1 TRBD1 CASGTGTGDTQYF
. TRBV6-2/TRBV6-3 TRBD1 CASSYTPTGSGYTF
few TRBV6-2/TRBV6-3 TRBD2 CASSSLAEAPIPYNEQFF
. TRBV20-1 TRBD1 CSAIATGVDTQYF
many TRBV6-1 TRBD2 CASSPWTSGRSNEQFF
once TRBV20-1 . CSALSHAVGYGYTF
. TRBV28 . CASSSLRAANTGELFF
many TRBV5-1 . CASSLGQTNEKLFF
few TRBV14 TRBD2 CASSPRTSGYSGANVLTF
many TRBV2 . CASSEEGGAYEQYF
. TRBV20-1 TRBD1 CSAIRTGVLTGELFF
. TRBV5-1 TRBD1 CASSSRTGGVRYF
few TRBV5-6 TRBD2 CASSRRGTSGRDEQFF
. TRBV9 . CASSVSPGSEQFF
few TRBV25-1 . CASSHQEQFF
. TRBV20-1 . CSARGGRSQETQYF
many TRBV20-1 . CSARDRRELPYEQYF
. TRBV11-1 TRBD2 CASSLSSGLVLAKNIQYF